This T cell receptor beta chain was identified in a study of blood T cell repertoires in COVID-19. In this sample, this clone turned up once. The method was immunoSEQ multiplex PCR; TCRdb's version includes in-frame clones alone and lacks a portion of them. There are about 460,000 clones in the sample; about 88% occur only once, and 7% to 10% lies in the top ten. Cohort 3 donors counted as recovered after two negative PCRs, clearance, or resolved symptoms. J lost 4 bases, V lost 4 bases, and 9 bases had no gene match. The CDR3 length is 15 residues. Germline V lookup: CDR1 LNHDA, CDR2 SQIVND (reference sequence).

Material: PBMCs or T cells enriched from blood (not recorded which). This TCR derives from an older woman who had recovered from COVID-19. The chain couples TRBV19 to TRBJ1-2, with 7 bases that match TRBD1. CDR3 loop: CASSRFTGASYGYTF. CDR3 DNA: TGTGCCAGTAGTAGATTTACAGGGGCGAGCTATGGCTACACCTTC.